The rows below give T cell receptor beta chains drawn from one sample of a study of post-analysis software for immune sequencing data. MiXCR, applied by TCRdb to the PCR reads, yields one record per CDR3 protein. The sample gives 650,000 to 850,000 distinct CDR3 sequences, roughly half of which show up once; approximately 4.5% is in the top ten. The sequencing sample was made of blood. These receptors all stem from a girl aged 10 to 17 with multiple sclerosis. CDR3s leave out the opening cysteine and the closing phenylalanine or tryptophan.

>TRBJ2-3|TRBV12-3/TRBV12-4
ASSLARTSTDTQY
>TRBJ2-7|TRBV6-5
ASRNGFFYEQY
>TRBJ2-1|TRBV7-3
ASSPHRENEQF
>TRBJ1-1|TRBV4-1
ASSQGEGAGLATEAF
>TRBJ2-7|TRBV20-1
SARSAVKTGEQY
>TRBJ2-5|TRBV12-3/TRBV12-4
ASSSPGLGLEQY
>TRBJ1-6|TRBV6-5
ASSYKGGAYNSPLH
>TRBJ2-7|TRBV20-1
SARGWDRYEQY
>TRBJ1-2|TRBV29-1
SVERQASYGYT
>-|TRBV29-1
SVVLSQEAQY
>TRBJ1-5|TRBV12-3/TRBV12-4
ASSFGGDQPQH
>TRBJ2-1|TRBV7-2
ASSWTANNEQF
>TRBJ1-2|TRBV25-1
ASSLGEGVYGYT
>TRBJ1-1|TRBV20-1
SARATGRDTEAF
>-|TRBV20-1
SASAPAYEQY
>-|TRBV28
ASSLSAGTRGRVTCEQY
>TRBJ2-7|TRBV10-3
AISEASGAAYEQY
>-|TRBV3-1
ASSQAPSGNEQY
>-|TRBV29-1
SVERASSYNEQY
>TRBJ2-1|TRBV21-1
ASSKLTDKISQF
>TRBJ2-7|TRBV6-5
ASSYSGTGGTYEQY
>TRBJ2-1|TRBV7-2
ASSLILSRRVDEQF
>TRBJ2-7|TRBV7-9
ASSRSGRLAGYYEQY
>TRBJ2-3|TRBV5-1
ASSPGLAGRTDTQY
>TRBJ2-7|TRBV9
ASSGDPGGTRGEQY
>TRBJ2-3|TRBV7-2
ASSSTTGAADTQY
>TRBJ2-1|TRBV5-1
ASSPVPGTSGFEQF
>TRBJ2-1|TRBV12-3/TRBV12-4
ASSLVEEQF
>TRBJ1-6|TRBV20-1
SARQGQVYNSPLH
>TRBJ1-5|TRBV6-1
ASSEALGLPNQPQH
>TRBJ2-3|TRBV4-1
ASSQDSGRGDTQY
>TRBJ2-2|TRBV27
ASSSTALAANTGELF
>TRBJ2-2|TRBV29-1
SVSKDYHGNTGELF
>TRBJ2-1|TRBV20-1
SASSGPRPDEQF
>TRBJ1-2|TRBV7-9
ASSLPDRGRRGYT
>-|TRBV7-2
ASSPGGSQYEQY
>TRBJ1-2|TRBV5-1
ASSLAASYGYT
>TRBJ2-7|TRBV29-1
SALTGYEQY
>TRBJ2-4|TRBV12-3/TRBV12-4
ASSLAAKGADYWQY
>TRBJ1-4|TRBV11-2
ASSLRTAGDEKLF
>TRBJ2-7|TRBV11-2
ASSPRTGSGRAFSYEQY
>TRBJ2-7|TRBV18
ASSPPLGESSYEQY
>TRBJ2-7|TRBV27
ASTARGKTYEQY
>TRBJ2-6|TRBV29-1
SVVDRGSSGANVLT
>TRBJ2-3|TRBV5-6
ASSLLAGASSTDTQY
>TRBJ1-1|TRBV29-1
SAETGGNTEAF
>TRBJ2-7|TRBV20-1
SAHLSGGALYEQY
>TRBJ2-5|TRBV4-2
ASSQDRGDQETQY
>TRBJ2-7|TRBV5-1
ASCWDGSSYEQY
>TRBJ2-7|TRBV29-1
SAGEGNSYEQY
>TRBJ2-3|TRBV14
ASSQARGITDTQY
>TRBJ2-7|TRBV20-1
SAPLAGLTYEQY
>TRBJ2-7|TRBV24-1
ATRTLSSGGSYEQY
>-|TRBV5-1
ASSLSSGATQETQY
>-|TRBV20-1
SAVSTSGGPQETQY
>TRBJ2-7|TRBV11-2
ASSQNIREIYEQY
>TRBJ2-1|TRBV6-1
ASSDPRSGRLYNEQF
>TRBJ2-3|TRBV20-1
SASGGRVSTDTQY
>-|TRBV2
ASSVDRGRGETQY
>TRBJ2-1|TRBV24-1
ATGTSSRNEQF